This TCR beta chain appears in the sequencing data of a study of blood T cells in healthy people across ages. General observations from the study: Among T cells, TCR beta diversity per million cells dropped roughly linearly as age rose. TCR beta diversity was tightly associated with the proportion of naive T cells.

Primers used in a second PCR of roughly 6 to 11 cycles were a sample-barcoded 5' primer and a J-beta primer mix. TCRdb fed the 5' RACE reads into MiXCR, producing one record per CDR3 protein. The sample contains approximately 680,000 distinct CDR3 sequences, about 30% of which appear only once. This clonotype was observed many times. What it binds is not known. CDR3 length equals 13 residues. CDR1 and CDR2 from the germline V gene are GTSNPN and SVGIG (reference sequence). J gave up 5 bases and V 6 bases, and 7 bases lay outside the gene matches. Sequencing was done on a sample of blood. This chain uses TRBV30 with TRBJ2-7, with 10 bases lining up with TRBD1. The source of this sequence is a woman of 80 years or more in good health. The CDR3 coding sequence is TGTGCCTGTGGACAGGGACAGGGGAACGAGCAGTACTTC. This codes for CACGQGQGNEQYF.